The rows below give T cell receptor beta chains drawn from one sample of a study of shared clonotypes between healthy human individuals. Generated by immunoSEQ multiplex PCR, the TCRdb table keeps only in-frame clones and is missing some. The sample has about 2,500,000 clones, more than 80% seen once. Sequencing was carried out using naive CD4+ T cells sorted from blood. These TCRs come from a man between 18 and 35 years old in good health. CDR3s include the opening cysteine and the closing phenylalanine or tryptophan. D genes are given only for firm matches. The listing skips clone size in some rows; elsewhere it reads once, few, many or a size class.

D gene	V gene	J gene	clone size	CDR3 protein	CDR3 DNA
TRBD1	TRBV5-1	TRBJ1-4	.	CASSFWGQDNEKLFF	TGCGCCAGCAGCTTTTGGGGACAGGACAATGAAAAACTGTTTTTT
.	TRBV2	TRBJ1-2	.	CASSEQGGTHGGYTF	TGTGCCAGCAGTGAACAAGGGGGAACCCACGGTGGCTACACCTTC
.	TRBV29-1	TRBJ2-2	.	CSVDEDYTGELFF	TGCAGCGTTGATGAGGACTACACCGGGGAGCTGTTTTTT
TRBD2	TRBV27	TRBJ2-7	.	CASSLSRLAGGYEQYF	TGTGCCAGCAGTTTATCGAGACTAGCGGGAGGGTACGAGCAGTACTTC
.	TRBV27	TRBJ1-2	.	CASSSTGGGYTF	TGTGCCAGCAGTTCAACGGGTGGTGGCTACACCTTC
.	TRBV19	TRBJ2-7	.	CASSTSYSPYYEQYF	TGTGCCAGTAGTACATCCTACTCCCCATACTACGAGCAGTACTTC
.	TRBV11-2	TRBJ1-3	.	CASSRVTSGLGTTIYF	TGTGCCAGCAGCCGAGTAACTTCCGGACTGGGGACTACCATATATTTT
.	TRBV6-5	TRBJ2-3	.	CASSYDGTNTQYF	TGTGCCAGCAGTTACGATGGGACGAATACGCAGTATTTT
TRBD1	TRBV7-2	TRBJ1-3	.	CASSLEGASGNTIYF	TGTGCCAGCAGCCTTGAGGGGGCGTCCGGAAACACCATATATTTT
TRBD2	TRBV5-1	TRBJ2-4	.	CASSLGGLAGAAKNIQYF	TGCGCCAGCAGCTTGGGAGGACTAGCGGGAGCCGCCAAAAACATTCAGTACTTC
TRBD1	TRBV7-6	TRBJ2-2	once	CASSLVRTGGRELFF	TGTGCCAGCAGCTTAGTTAGGACAGGGGGTAGGGAGCTGTTTTTT
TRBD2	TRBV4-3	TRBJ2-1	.	CASSQDPEGLAGEFSHEQFF	TGCGCCAGCAGCCAAGATCCGGAAGGACTAGCGGGAGAATTCTCCCATGAGCAGTTCTTC
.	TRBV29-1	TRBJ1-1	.	CSVGGMGAGTEAFF	TGCAGCGTTGGAGGTATGGGGGCGGGCACTGAAGCTTTCTTT
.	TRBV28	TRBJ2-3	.	CASSLRRTDTQYF	TGTGCCAGCAGTTTAAGGCGCACAGATACGCAGTATTTT
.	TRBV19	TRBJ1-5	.	CASSMVRGKDHQPQHF	TGTGCCAGTAGTATGGTCAGGGGAAAAGACCATCAGCCCCAGCATTTT
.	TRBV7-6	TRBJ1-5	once	CASSLAVGDSNQPQHF	TGTGCCAGCAGCTTAGCGGTCGGAGATAGCAATCAGCCCCAGCATTTT
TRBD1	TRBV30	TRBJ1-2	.	CAWSRDRGTGGYTF	TGTGCCTGGAGTCGGGACAGGGGCACGGGGGGCTACACCTTC
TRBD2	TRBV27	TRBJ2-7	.	CASSLGGPESYEQYF	TGTGCCAGCAGTTTGGGAGGGCCGGAGTCCTACGAGCAGTACTTC
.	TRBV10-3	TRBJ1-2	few	CAISDDAGYGYTF	TGTGCCATCAGTGATGACGCGGGCTATGGCTACACCTTC
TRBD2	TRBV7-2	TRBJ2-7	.	CASSLTSGPYEQYF	TGTGCCAGCAGCTTGACTAGCGGACCCTACGAGCAGTACTTC
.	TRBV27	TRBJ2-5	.	CASRPGAWETQYF	TGTGCCAGCAGACCCGGGGCCTGGGAGACCCAGTACTTC
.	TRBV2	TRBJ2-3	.	CASSVGDTQYF	TGTGCCAGCAGTGTGGGGGATACGCAGTATTTT
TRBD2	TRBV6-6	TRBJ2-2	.	CASTQLAVDTGELFF	TGTGCCAGCACCCAACTAGCGGTAGACACCGGGGAGCTGTTTTTT
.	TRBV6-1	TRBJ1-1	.	CASSDGGLGMTEAFF	TGTGCCAGCAGTGATGGGGGGTTAGGGATGACTGAAGCTTTCTTT
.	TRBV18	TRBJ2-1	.	CASTGLQDEQFF	TGTGCCAGCACGGGACTTCAGGATGAGCAGTTCTTC
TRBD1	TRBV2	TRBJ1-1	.	CASSGQGARNEAFF	TGTGCCAGCAGTGGACAGGGGGCAAGGAATGAAGCTTTCTTT
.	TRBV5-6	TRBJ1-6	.	CASSTRRQAYESSPLHF	TGTGCCAGCAGCACCCGCCGACAGGCCTATGAGAGTTCACCCCTCCACTTT
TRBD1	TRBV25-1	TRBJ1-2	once	CASREGAPGGYTF	TGTGCCAGCAGGGAGGGGGCTCCGGGTGGCTACACCTTC
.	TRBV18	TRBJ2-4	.	CASSPGGDKNIQYF	TGTGCCAGCTCACCAGGGGGCGACAAAAACATTCAGTACTTC
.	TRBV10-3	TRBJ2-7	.	CAISAWGPYEQYF	TGTGCCATCAGTGCGTGGGGGCCCTACGAGCAGTACTTC
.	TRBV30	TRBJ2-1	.	CAWSAREVQFF	TGTGCCTGGAGTGCGAGGGAAGTGCAGTTCTTC
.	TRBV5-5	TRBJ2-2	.	CASSFRIANTGELFF	TGTGCCAGCAGCTTTAGAATCGCGAACACCGGGGAGCTGTTTTTT
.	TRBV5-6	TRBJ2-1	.	CASSAQGQISSYNEQFF	TGTGCCAGCAGCGCCCAGGGCCAGATTAGCTCCTACAATGAGCAGTTCTTC
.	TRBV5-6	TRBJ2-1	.	CASSLEGGSYNEQFF	TGTGCCAGCAGCTTAGAGGGGGGCTCCTACAATGAGCAGTTCTTC
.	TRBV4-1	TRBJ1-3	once	CASSQEGGFSGNTIYF	TGCGCCAGCAGCCAAGAGGGGGGATTCTCTGGAAACACCATATATTTT